The clone carrying this T cell receptor (beta chain) was observed at least ten times. Trimming took off 4 bases at V and 2 bases at J, with 16 bases between the two ends. Germline values: CDR1 LGHNA, CDR2 YSLEER. This CDR3 comprises 16 residues. The data were obtained in a study of T cells after yellow fever vaccination. TCRdb reprocessed the 5' RACE reads via MiXCR and lists one record per CDR3 protein. The sample lists approximately 32,000 distinct CDR3 sequences, nearly 4.5% occurring once. This chain links TRBV4-3 with TRBJ2-3, with D perhaps TRBD2 (5 bases). Sequencing used CD8+ T cells sorted from PBMCs, obtained 5 days after the yellow fever booster vaccination. The source is a man aged 25 to 40 who received the YFV17D yellow fever vaccine. The CDR3, as DNA: TGCGCCAGCAGCCCCGGGAACTCCCGGTCCACAGATACGCAGTATTTT. This codes for CASSPGNSRSTDTQYF.